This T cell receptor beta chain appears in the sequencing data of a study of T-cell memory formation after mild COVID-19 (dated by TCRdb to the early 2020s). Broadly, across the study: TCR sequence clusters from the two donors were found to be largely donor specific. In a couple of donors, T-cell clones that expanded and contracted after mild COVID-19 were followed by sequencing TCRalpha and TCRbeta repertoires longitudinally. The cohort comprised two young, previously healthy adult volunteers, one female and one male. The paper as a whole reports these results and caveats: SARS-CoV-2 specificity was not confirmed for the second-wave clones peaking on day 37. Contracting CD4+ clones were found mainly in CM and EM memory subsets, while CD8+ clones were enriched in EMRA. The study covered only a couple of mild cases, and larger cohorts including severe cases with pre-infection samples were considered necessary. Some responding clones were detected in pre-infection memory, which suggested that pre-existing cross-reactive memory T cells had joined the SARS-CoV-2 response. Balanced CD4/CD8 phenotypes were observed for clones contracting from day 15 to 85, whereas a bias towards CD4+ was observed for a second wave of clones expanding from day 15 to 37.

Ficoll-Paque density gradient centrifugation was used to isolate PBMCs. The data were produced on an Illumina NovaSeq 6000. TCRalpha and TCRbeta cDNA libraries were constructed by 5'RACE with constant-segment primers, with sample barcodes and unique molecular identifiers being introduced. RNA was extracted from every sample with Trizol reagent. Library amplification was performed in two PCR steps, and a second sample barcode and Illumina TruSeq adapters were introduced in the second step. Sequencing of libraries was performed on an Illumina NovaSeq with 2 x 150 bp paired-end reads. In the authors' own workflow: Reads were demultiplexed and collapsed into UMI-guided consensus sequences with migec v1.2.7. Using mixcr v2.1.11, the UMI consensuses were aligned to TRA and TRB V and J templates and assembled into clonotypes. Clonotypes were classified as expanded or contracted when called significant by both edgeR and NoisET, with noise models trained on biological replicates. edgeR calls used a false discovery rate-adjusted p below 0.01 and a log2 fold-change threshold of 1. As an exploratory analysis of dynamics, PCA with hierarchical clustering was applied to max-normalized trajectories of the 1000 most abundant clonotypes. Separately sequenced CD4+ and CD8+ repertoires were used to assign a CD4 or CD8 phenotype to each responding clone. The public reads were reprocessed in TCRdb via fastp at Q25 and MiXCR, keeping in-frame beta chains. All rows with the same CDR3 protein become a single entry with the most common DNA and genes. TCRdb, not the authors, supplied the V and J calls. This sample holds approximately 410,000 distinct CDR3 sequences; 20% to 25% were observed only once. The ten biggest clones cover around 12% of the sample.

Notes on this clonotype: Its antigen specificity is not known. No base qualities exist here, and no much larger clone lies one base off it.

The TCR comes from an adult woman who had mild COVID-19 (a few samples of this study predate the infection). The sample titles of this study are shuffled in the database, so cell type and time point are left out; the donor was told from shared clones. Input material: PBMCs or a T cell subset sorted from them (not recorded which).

The CDR3 reads CSAGTGAYEQYF. The nucleotides read TGCAGTGCTGGGACAGGCGCCTACGAGCAGTACTTC. The chain uses TRBV20-1 and TRBJ2-7, with 8 junctional bases fitting TRBD1. From the germline V gene (reference sequence), CDR1 is DFQATT and CDR2 is SNEGSKA. From the cysteine through the phenylalanine, the CDR3 covers 12 amino acids. Only CDR3 DNA remains: 36 bases, in frame from the first base. V trim: 5 bases; J trim: 2 bases; unmatched bases: 2.